This record looks at one T cell receptor beta chain sequence and its context. Its ends do not fully match the called genes, so a read error is possible. The CDR3 runs to 15 residues. From germline, CDR1 is MGHRA and CDR2 YSYEKL. This sample is drawn from a study of T-cell reconstitution after alpha-beta-depleted transplantation in children. Unique molecular identifiers were used in preparing the TCRbeta library. TCRdb re-derived calls from the PCR reads in MiXCR, one entry per CDR3 protein. The profile shows just under 550,000 distinct CDR3 sequences, around 20% of them singletons. This sample comprised PBMCs from the stem cell graft donor, obtained from the stem cell graft. V gene TRBV4-1 combines with J gene TRBJ2-7; possible D gene TRBD1, 5 bases. This receptor was identified in a human donor who donated a stem cell graft to a child with acute lymphoblastic leukemia. The DNA for the CDR3 is TGCGCCAGCAGCCAAGAGGTCGGACACATCTACAAGCAGTACTTC. Its translation: CASSQEVGHIYKQYF.